The source of this TCR beta chain is a study of blood T cell repertoires in COVID-19. On the study more broadly: Samples of COVID-19 (acute and convalescent) were obtained from the United States, Italy and Spain. Nucleic acid was either cDNA or gDNA, and it came from T cells, B-cell-depleted T cells, or PBMCs.

Sequenced by immunoSEQ multiplex PCR; TCRdb stores in-frame clones only, minus some. The data show approximately 100,000 clones, 84% seen once. The CDR3 consists of 18 residues. Trimming took 8 bases from V and 8 from J, leaving 30 bases between them. Looked up from germline, CDR1 is LNHNV and CDR2 is YYDKDF (reference sequence). This clone has only one observation. Material: peripheral blood. The source of this sequence is a human donor in a cohort sampled during active COVID-19. The chain employs TRBV15 and TRBJ1-4, with D perhaps matching TRBD1 (6 bases). DNA of the CDR3: TGTGCCACCTCCTCAGGGACACAGCTGTACCAGGGAGGGGAAAAACTGTTTTTT. Its translation is CATSSGTQLYQGGEKLFF.